The rows below give T cell receptor beta chains drawn from one sample of a study of cytomegalovirus exposure and HLA in healthy donors. Data came from immunoSEQ multiplex PCR; TCRdb stores just in-frame clones and leaves some out. The sample lists roughly 120,000 clones, more than 70% occurring once. The sequenced material came from PBMCs. All receptors come from a man aged 50 or older in good health and CMV-seropositive. The CDR3 runs from the conserved cysteine through the conserved F or W. D genes are given only for firm matches. Expanded clones get a size class; other rows say once, few or many, or leave the size out.

V: TRBV29-1
J: TRBJ2-1
length: 14
size: NA
D: TRBD1
DNA: TGCAGCGTTGTCCTGTGGGACAGAAACAATGAGCAGTTCTTC
CDR3: CSVVLWDRNNEQFF

V: TRBV28
J: TRBJ2-2
length: 14
size: NA
D: NA
DNA: TGTGCCAGCAGTTTAGGACTTAGCACCGGGGAGCTGTTTTTT
CDR3: CASSLGLSTGELFF

V: TRBV28
J: TRBJ2-2
length: 14
size: NA
D: NA
DNA: TGTGCCAGCAGTTCCCCAGGAAGTACCGGGGAGCTGTTTTTT
CDR3: CASSSPGSTGELFF

V: TRBV18
J: TRBJ1-2
length: 13
size: NA
D: TRBD1
DNA: TGTGCCAGCTCACCAGGACAGGGTGATGGCTACACCTTC
CDR3: CASSPGQGDGYTF

V: TRBV28
J: TRBJ1-2
length: 14
size: once
D: NA
DNA: TGTGCCAGCGGAAGACAGGTGCGCGTCTATGGCTACACCTTC
CDR3: CASGRQVRVYGYTF

V: TRBV5-6
J: TRBJ1-2
length: 14
size: NA
D: TRBD1
DNA: TGTGCCAGCAGCTTGGGGCCTGGACAGGGTGGCTACACCTTC
CDR3: CASSLGPGQGGYTF

V: TRBV19
J: TRBJ1-2
length: 11
size: once
D: NA
DNA: TGTGCCAGTAGTACCCTCGATGGCTACACCTTC
CDR3: CASSTLDGYTF

V: TRBV25-1
J: TRBJ1-1
length: 13
size: NA
D: NA
DNA: TGTGCCAGCAGTGGAGGACAGAACACTGAAGCTTTCTTT
CDR3: CASSGGQNTEAFF

V: TRBV2
J: TRBJ1-6
length: 16
size: NA
D: NA
DNA: TGTGCCAGCAGCCTAGGGGTACGCTCCTATAATTCACCCCTCCACTTT
CDR3: CASSLGVRSYNSPLHF

V: TRBV7-8
J: TRBJ2-3
length: 16
size: NA
D: TRBD2
DNA: TGTGCCAGCACCCACCGAATAGCGGGGAGCACAGATACGCAGTATTTT
CDR3: CASTHRIAGSTDTQYF

V: TRBV5-1
J: TRBJ2-1
length: 12
size: NA
D: NA
DNA: TGCGCCAGCAGCTTCGACATGAATGAGCAGTTCTTC
CDR3: CASSFDMNEQFF

V: TRBV10-3
J: TRBJ2-5
length: 16
size: few
D: TRBD2
DNA: TGTGCCATCAGTGGGACTAGCGGGGGGGCCGGTGAGACCCAGTACTTC
CDR3: CAISGTSGGAGETQYF

V: TRBV5-1
J: TRBJ2-5
length: 14
size: NA
D: NA
DNA: TGCGCCAGCAGCTTGGGAGGGGGTCAAGAGACCCAGTACTTC
CDR3: CASSLGGGQETQYF

V: TRBV19
J: TRBJ2-1
length: 14
size: NA
D: NA
DNA: TGTGCCAGTAGCGGGACTTATATAGGCAATGAGCAGTTCTTC
CDR3: CASSGTYIGNEQFF

V: TRBV15
J: TRBJ1-5
length: 13
size: NA
D: NA
DNA: TGTGCCACCAGCAGAGACAAGTTAGAGCCCCAGCATTTT
CDR3: CATSRDKLEPQHF

V: TRBV7-9
J: TRBJ2-2
length: 17
size: NA
D: TRBD1
DNA: TGTTCCAGCAGCTCAACCCGGGACAGGGGTATCACCGGGGAGCTGTTTTTT
CDR3: CSSSSTRDRGITGELFF

V: TRBV7-6
J: TRBJ1-1
length: 14
size: NA
D: NA
DNA: TGTGCCAGCAGCTCGGGACTGGAGAACACTGAAGCTTTCTTT
CDR3: CASSSGLENTEAFF

V: TRBV18
J: TRBJ1-5
length: 14
size: few
D: NA
DNA: TGTGCCAGCTCCGAGGGGAGGAGCAATCAGCCCCAGCATTTT
CDR3: CASSEGRSNQPQHF

V: TRBV18
J: TRBJ2-7
length: 14
size: NA
D: TRBD2
DNA: TGTGCCAGCTCACCCGGGACTAGCGGGTCCGGGCAGTACTTC
CDR3: CASSPGTSGSGQYF

V: TRBV29-1
J: TRBJ2-1
length: 17
size: NA
D: TRBD2
DNA: TGCAGCGTTGATCAACTAGCGGGGGCCCCCTCCTACAATGAGCAGTTCTTC
CDR3: CSVDQLAGAPSYNEQFF

V: TRBV4-3
J: TRBJ1-2
length: 17
size: NA
D: NA
DNA: TGCGCCAGCAGCCATGGGACATCCACCTCTTCAAACTATGGCTACACCTTC
CDR3: CASSHGTSTSSNYGYTF

V: TRBV9
J: TRBJ1-3
length: 16
size: NA
D: TRBD1
DNA: TGTGCCAGCAGCGTAGGGACAGGGGGCTCTGGAAACACCATATATTTT
CDR3: CASSVGTGGSGNTIYF

V: TRBV14
J: TRBJ2-7
length: 14
size: NA
D: TRBD1
DNA: TGTGCCAGCAGCCCCCGACAGGGGTTGAGCGAGCAGTACTTC
CDR3: CASSPRQGLSEQYF

V: TRBV27
J: TRBJ2-1
length: 15
size: few
D: NA
DNA: TGTGCCAGCAGTTTCAGGCCGACGGACTACAATGAGCAGTTCTTC
CDR3: CASSFRPTDYNEQFF

V: TRBV27
J: TRBJ1-4
length: 14
size: NA
D: NA
DNA: TGTGCCAGCAGACCAGGGTGGACCGATGAAAAACTGTTTTTT
CDR3: CASRPGWTDEKLFF

V: TRBV7-2
J: TRBJ1-1
length: 15
size: NA
D: TRBD1
DNA: TGTGCCAGCAGCTTGAGGACAGGGGGTGGCCCTGAAGCTTTCTTT
CDR3: CASSLRTGGGPEAFF

V: TRBV28
J: TRBJ2-7
length: 14
size: NA
D: TRBD2
DNA: TGTGCCAGCAGTTTATTCGGGAGGAGCGCGGAGCAGTACTTC
CDR3: CASSLFGRSAEQYF

V: TRBV6-5
J: TRBJ1-5
length: 14
size: NA
D: NA
DNA: TGTGCCAGCAGTTACTCGGGGGGGAATCAGCCCCAGCATTTT
CDR3: CASSYSGGNQPQHF

V: TRBV2
J: TRBJ1-1
length: 13
size: NA
D: NA
DNA: TGTGCCAGCAGTGGTTTCCGCAGCACTGAAGCTTTCTTT
CDR3: CASSGFRSTEAFF

V: TRBV7-9
J: TRBJ1-6
length: 13
size: NA
D: NA
DNA: TGTGCCAGCAGCTCCAGGATGGATTCACCCCTCCACTTT
CDR3: CASSSRMDSPLHF

V: TRBV20-1
J: TRBJ1-1
length: 11
size: NA
D: NA
DNA: TGCAGTGCTAGGAGCAGGGGAGAAGCTTTCTTT
CDR3: CSARSRGEAFF

V: TRBV4-2
J: TRBJ2-3
length: 17
size: NA
D: TRBD2
DNA: TGTGCCAGCAGCCAAGAAGGGCGGCTAGCGGGAGCAGATACGCAGTATTTT
CDR3: CASSQEGRLAGADTQYF

V: TRBV5-5
J: TRBJ1-1
length: 12
size: NA
D: NA
DNA: TGTGCCAGCAGCTTGGACCTCCTAGGAGCTTTCTTT
CDR3: CASSLDLLGAFF

V: TRBV28
J: TRBJ2-7
length: 14
size: NA
D: TRBD2
DNA: TGTGCCAGCAGCCTCCCTAGCGGGAGAGGCGAGCAGTACTTC
CDR3: CASSLPSGRGEQYF

V: TRBV4-3
J: TRBJ2-1
length: 16
size: NA
D: TRBD1
DNA: TGCGCCAGCAGCCAGACAGGGGGTTTAGACCTGAATGAGCAGTTCTTC
CDR3: CASSQTGGLDLNEQFF

V: TRBV6-5
J: TRBJ2-1
length: 14
size: NA
D: TRBD1
DNA: TGTGCCAGCAGTGGGGGACAGGAGCCTGGAATCGAGTTCTTC
CDR3: CASSGGQEPGIEFF

V: TRBV11-2
J: TRBJ1-6
length: 16
size: NA
D: NA
DNA: TGTGCCAGCAGCTTTTACCCCAGCTCCTATAATTCACCCCTCCACTTT
CDR3: CASSFYPSSYNSPLHF

V: TRBV5-1
J: TRBJ2-3
length: 17
size: NA
D: TRBD2
DNA: TGCGCCAGCAGCTTGGCCGACGGGGGCGGGGGGACAGATACGCAGTATTTT
CDR3: CASSLADGGGGTDTQYF

V: TRBV5-1
J: TRBJ1-2
length: 17
size: few
D: NA
DNA: TGCGCCAGCAGCCTCGGGATGTCAATGATGGGGAACTATGGCTACACCTTC
CDR3: CASSLGMSMMGNYGYTF

V: TRBV29-1
J: TRBJ2-7
length: 13
size: once
D: TRBD1
DNA: TGCAGCGTTGTAAGGCAGGGGGCAAGGGAGCAGTACTTC
CDR3: CSVVRQGAREQYF

V: TRBV29-1
J: TRBJ2-1
length: 11
size: NA
D: TRBD1
DNA: TGCAGCGTTGAAGTGGGGACAGGGGAGTTCTTC
CDR3: CSVEVGTGEFF

V: TRBV7-6
J: TRBJ2-7
length: 13
size: NA
D: NA
DNA: TGTGCCAGCAGCTTAGCGGGGACAAACGAGCAGTACTTC
CDR3: CASSLAGTNEQYF

V: TRBV19
J: TRBJ2-1
length: 17
size: NA
D: TRBD2
DNA: TGTGCCAGTAGTGGGCTTCGGAGCGGGGGGCCCCACAATGAGCAGTTCTTC
CDR3: CASSGLRSGGPHNEQFF